This TCR beta chain was sequenced during a study of blood T cell repertoires in COVID-19. On the study more broadly: Acute and convalescent COVID-19 specimens originated in the United States, Italy and Spain.

Assignment of participants to cohorts was predicated upon participant-reported clinical history. Germline values: CDR1 MNHEY, CDR2 SVGEGT. V gave up 6 bases and J gave up 5 bases; unmatched junction bases: 8. The CDR3 is 14 residues long. Clones were sequenced by immunoSEQ multiplex PCR, and TCRdb holds only the in-frame ones, with some missing. The data contain a few hundred thousand clones, around 90% of them seen just once; the ten biggest clones take up approximately 5%. The sample taken for sequencing was PBMCs or T cells enriched from blood (not recorded which). The rearrangement links TRBV6-2 or TRBV6-3 to TRBJ2-5, with 8 bases lining up with TRBD1. The receptor comes from a woman aged 30 to 39 who had recovered from COVID-19. The DNA for the CDR3 is TGTGCCAGCAGCCGACCGGGACAGGAGGAGACCCAGTACTTC. Translation: CASSRPGQEETQYF.